These 27 T cell receptor beta chains were all obtained from the same sample, sequenced in a study of T cell responses to AZD1222 COVID-19 vaccine. Data came from immunoSEQ multiplex PCR; TCRdb stores just in-frame clones and leaves some out. The data contain about 170,000 clones, more than 80% of them seen just once; the ten biggest clones take up approximately 4%. The sequenced sample was peripheral blood, obtained on day 0 of AZD1222 vaccination. These receptor sequences come from an adult in good health.

The rearrangement links TRBV12-3 or TRBV12-4 to TRBJ1-2, with 9 bases lining up with TRBD1. V shed 5 bases and J 6 bases; nucleotides not matched to a gene: 4. This CDR3 is 13 amino acids long. The CDR3 nucleotides read TGTGCCAGCAGTAGGACAGGGGAGGATGGCTACACCTTC. As protein: CASSRTGEDGYTF.

V is TRBV5-4 and J is TRBJ2-1, with D uncertain. Per germline, CDR1 SGHNT and CDR2 YYREEE (reference sequence). The V gene lost 0 bases and the J gene lost 0 bases, with 7 bases spanning the gap. This CDR3 is built from 15 residues. The DNA of the CDR3 is TGTGCCAGCAGCTTGGACCGATACTCCTACAATGAGCAGTTCTTC. This encodes CASSLDRYSYNEQFF.

The CDR3 sequence: CASRSGTGGTGELFF. In DNA, the CDR3 is TGTGCCAGCAGATCCGGGACAGGGGGTACCGGGGAGCTGTTTTTT. The chain employs TRBV11-3 and TRBJ2-2; 11 positions match TRBD1. J gave up 5 bases and V 6 bases, and 5 bases lay outside the gene matches. The CDR3 length is 15 residues. Per germline, CDR1 SGHNT and CDR2 YENEEA.

V gene TRBV7-9 combines with J gene TRBJ2-1, with D perhaps being TRBD1 or TRBD2 (5 bases each). The germline CDR1 and CDR2 sequences are SEHNR and FQNEAQ (reference sequence). The CDR3 length is 15 residues. V shed 4 bases and J shed 3 bases, with 13 bases lying between them. Written as DNA, the CDR3 is TGTGCCAGCAGCTCACCCGGGACGGTCTACAATGAGCAGTTCTTC. This translates into CASSSPGTVYNEQFF.

The chain couples TRBV19 to TRBJ2-3; no definite D call. Germline V lookup: CDR1 LNHDA, CDR2 SQIVND (reference sequence). This CDR3 is 14 amino acids long. V was shortened by 1 base and J by 5 bases, with 10 bases between the two germline ends. The CDR3 DNA reads TGTGCCAGTAGTATAGTGCCTAGAGGAGATACGCAGTATTTT. Translation: CASSIVPRGDTQYF.

The V call is TRBV23-1, the J call TRBJ1-2; no reliable D call. TRBV23-1 is an ORF; its function is uncertain. Trimming removed 1 base from V and 8 bases from J, with 8 bases in between. The CDR3 sequence is 12 residues long. The CDR3 loop is CASSQLRVGYTF. The CDR3 region has the DNA TGCGCCAGCAGTCAATTAAGGGTGGGCTACACCTTC.

The genes are TRBV19 and TRBJ2-1; tentatively, D is TRBD2 (6 bases). The V end was cut by 3 bases, the J end by 4 bases, with 10 bases between. Per germline, CDR1 LNHDA and CDR2 SQIVND (reference sequence). The CDR3 loop spans 14 amino acids. The CDR3 loop reads CASSMTGEYNEQFF. For the CDR3, the DNA is TGTGCCAGTAGTATGACGGGAGAATACAATGAGCAGTTCTTC.

The genes are TRBV6-6 and TRBJ1-5; maybe TRBD1 (5 bases). CDR1 and CDR2 (germline): MNHNY, SVGAGI (reference sequence). V lost 4 bases and J 3 bases, leaving 13 bases between the germline ends. This CDR3 has 15 residues. The CDR3 sequence is CASSLGTVDNQPQHF. CDR3 DNA: TGTGCCAGCAGTTTGGGGACGGTCGACAATCAGCCCCAGCATTTT.

This chain connects TRBV5-6 to TRBJ1-6, with D perhaps matching TRBD1 (6 bases). V was clipped by 4 bases and J by 3 bases, with 17 bases between them. Germline loops: CDR1 SGHDT, CDR2 YYEEEE. The CDR3 totals 17 residues. The CDR3 DNA sequence: TGTGCCAGCAGCATACCCCTGGAAGGGGGCTATAATTCACCCCTCCACTTT. This gives the protein CASSIPLEGGYNSPLHF.

J is TRBJ1-1 and V is TRBV12-2; the table's D call TRBD1 went unverified against the DNA. TRBV12-2 is shown as a pseudogene. The CDR3 runs to 17 residues. In DNA, the CDR3 is TGTGCAAGTCGCTTAACCCGGACAGGGCGGCTGAACACTGAAGCTTTCTTT. Translated, it gives CASRLTRTGRLNTEAFF.

A single count supports this clone. The chain recombines TRBV7-9 with TRBJ1-3; no clear D gene. The V end was cut by 5 bases, the J end by 1 base, with 15 bases between. There are 16 residues in the CDR3. CDR1 and CDR2 (germline): SEHNR, FQNEAQ (reference sequence). Here the CDR3 DNA reads TGTGCCAGCAGCCAAGGACTATCCCCATCTGGAAACACCATATATTTT. Its protein is CASSQGLSPSGNTIYF. Variable domain in full (rest from reference TRBV7-9 and TRBJ1-3): DTGVSQNPRHKITKRGQNVTFRCDPISEHNRLYWYRQTLGQGPEFLTYFQNEAQLEKSRLLSDRFSAERPKGSFSTLEIQRTEQGDSAMYLCASSQGLSPSGNTIYFGEGSWLTVV.

V is TRBV3-1 (or the pseudogene TRBV3-2) and J is TRBJ1-1, with D unresolved. Trimming took off 1 base at V and 9 bases at J, with 15 bases between the two ends. Germline V CDR1 and CDR2: LGHDT, YNNKEL (reference sequence). The CDR3 has 14 residues. This CDR3 reads CASSQVGRVSKAFF. Written as DNA, the CDR3 is TGTGCCAGCAGCCAAGTAGGGAGGGTCTCAAAAGCTTTCTTT.

The gene calls are TRBV3-1 (or the pseudogene TRBV3-2) and TRBJ2-1; D could derive from TRBD1 or TRBD2 (5 bases each). With 3 bases removed from V and 8 bases from J, the gap between germline ends came to 11 bases. The CDR3 consists of 13 residues. CDR1 LGHDT and CDR2 YNNKEL come from the germline V gene (reference sequence). The CDR3: CASSQDTSYEQFF. CDR3 coding DNA: TGTGCCAGCAGCCAGGACACTAGTTATGAGCAGTTCTTC.

CDR3 in amino acids: CASSQLNTGELFF. The CDR3 DNA reads as TGCGCCAGCAGCCAACTGAACACCGGGGAGCTGTTTTTT. The V and J genes are TRBV4-1 and TRBJ2-2; D unclear. Germline V gene lookup returns CDR1 MGHRA and CDR2 YSYEKL. Trimming pared 2 bases from V and 1 base from J, leaving 2 bases between. The CDR3 loop spans 13 amino acids.

This chain joins TRBV6-1 and TRBJ2-7, with a weak D call TRBD2 (6 bases). CDR1 MNHNS and CDR2 SASEGT come from the germline V gene. There are 14 residues in the CDR3. V was trimmed by 1 base and J by 4 bases, leaving 11 bases between them. CDR3 residues: CASSEGGSGYEQYF. The DNA for the CDR3 is TGTGCCAGCAGTGAAGGGGGTAGCGGATACGAGCAGTACTTC.

The V gene is TRBV6-2 or TRBV6-3, the J gene TRBJ2-5; a possible D gene is TRBD1 (6 bases). The V end lost 5 bases, the J end lost 13 bases, and 17 bases lay between the germline ends. Germline values: CDR1 MNHEY, CDR2 SVGEGT. This CDR3 has 12 residues. This CDR3 reads CASSKPPGTLYF. In DNA, the CDR3 is TGTGCCAGCAGTAAGCCTCCCGGGACACTGTACTTC.

The J gene is TRBJ2-1, the V gene TRBV4-2; D remains unclear. CDR1 is LGHNA, CDR2 YNFKEQ, per germline. The CDR3 is 17 amino acids. The V end was cut by 0 bases, the J end by 2 bases, with 14 bases between. The CDR3 loop is CASSQDRVRPPYNEQFF. The CDR3 DNA sequence: TGTGCCAGCAGCCAAGATCGAGTCCGCCCGCCCTACAATGAGCAGTTCTTC.

The V and J genes are TRBV10-2 and TRBJ1-1, with TRBD1 as a possible D gene (5 bases). Trimming removed 0 bases at V and 1 base at J, with 12 bases between. This CDR3 region has 16 residues. Germline loops: CDR1 WSHSY, CDR2 SAAADI. The CDR3 sequence: CASSESMPGTNTEAFF. CDR3 in DNA: TGCGCCAGCAGTGAGTCGATGCCCGGGACGAACACTGAAGCTTTCTTT.

V is TRBV5-1 and J is TRBJ1-3, with 7 bases identical to TRBD1. Trimming cost V 4 bases and J 2 bases; bases outside gene matches: 3. Per the germline V gene, CDR1 is SGHRS and CDR2 is YFSETQ. This CDR3 has 14 amino acids. CDR3 nucleotides: TGCGCCAGCAGCGCACAGGGGACTGGAAACACCATATATTTT. Its protein is CASSAQGTGNTIYF.

This sequence joins TRBV7-2 and TRBJ1-5; TRBD1 is a possible D gene (6 bases). The V and J ends lost 2 bases and 2 bases respectively, with 13 bases between them. The germline CDR1 and CDR2 sequences are SGHTA and FQGNSA. The CDR3 is 16 amino acids. The CDR3: CASSLWAAGGNQPQHF. CDR3 DNA sequence: TGTGCCAGCAGCTTATGGGCTGCAGGGGGCAATCAGCCCCAGCATTTT. Full variable domain (outside the CDR3, taken from reference TRBV7-2 and TRBJ1-5): GAGVSQSPSNKVTEKGKDVELRCDPISGHTALYWYRQSLGQGLEFLIYFQGNSAPDKSGLPSDRFSAERTGGSVSTLTIQRTQQEDSAVYLCASSLWAAGGNQPQHFGDGTRLSIL.

V usage is TRBV10-2 and J usage is TRBJ1-2; D call uncertain. In germline, CDR1 is WSHSY, CDR2 SAAADI. V was pared by 2 bases and J by 3 bases, with 10 bases between. The CDR3 runs to 14 residues. CDR3 sequence (DNA): TGCGCCAGCAGTGAGGGTCCTATCTACTATGGCTACACCTTC. Protein: CASSEGPIYYGYTF.

The rearrangement joins TRBV5-5 to TRBJ1-2; D gene ambiguous. Trimming pared 7 bases from V and 7 bases from J, leaving 20 bases between. The CDR3 loop spans 14 amino acids. The germline CDR1 and CDR2 sequences are SGHKS and YYEKEE (reference sequence). The CDR3 sequence is CASRSGGPTGGYTF. The CDR3 DNA sequence: TGTGCCAGCCGTTCCGGTGGGCCTACGGGTGGCTACACCTTC.

V and J are TRBV27 and TRBJ1-2; TRBD1 matches at 8 bases. V lost 5 bases, J lost 6 bases, and 14 bases stayed unmatched. This CDR3 contains 16 residues. In germline, CDR1 is MNHEY, CDR2 SMNVEV (reference sequence). The CDR3 nucleotides read TGTGCCAGCAGTGCCCAGGGGGCGGGGGGACAAAATGGCTACACCTTC. It yields the protein CASSAQGAGGQNGYTF.

This rearrangement joins TRBV4-2 to TRBJ2-3; possible D gene TRBD1, 5 bases. The CDR3 is made up of 16 amino acids. CDR1 is LGHNA, CDR2 YNFKEQ, per germline. The V gene lost 1 base and the J gene lost 2 bases, with 13 bases spanning the gap. For the CDR3, the DNA is TGTGCCAGCAGCCAAGTAGGGGCGGAAACCACAGATACGCAGTATTTT. It specifies CASSQVGAETTDTQYF.

The chain carries TRBV6-2 or TRBV6-3 and TRBJ2-1; D is unresolved. Trimming took 1 base from V and 4 from J, leaving 11 bases between them. CDR3 length: 15 amino acids. Germline values: CDR1 MNHEY, CDR2 SVGEGT. The DNA of the CDR3 is TGTGCCAGCAGTTACTTCGACCTTACTTACAATGAGCAGTTCTTC. This codes for CASSYFDLTYNEQFF.

The rearrangement links TRBV2 to TRBJ1-2; D perhaps matches TRBD1 (5 bases). CDR3 size: 12 residues. V lost 8 bases, J lost 7 bases, and 14 bases lay in between. Germline CDR1 SNHLY, CDR2 FYNNEI. This chain's CDR3 is CASASGLGGYTF. In nucleotides, the CDR3 is TGTGCCAGCGCCTCAGGGTTGGGTGGCTACACCTTC.

The genes are TRBV19 and TRBJ1-5, with D unclear. This CDR3 is built from 14 residues. The V gene lost 0 bases and the J gene lost 1 base, with 4 bases spanning the gap. CDR1 and CDR2 (germline): LNHDA, SQIVND (reference sequence). The CDR3 protein is CASSIDRSNQPQHF. The DNA of the CDR3 is TGTGCCAGTAGTATAGACAGAAGCAATCAGCCCCAGCATTTT.